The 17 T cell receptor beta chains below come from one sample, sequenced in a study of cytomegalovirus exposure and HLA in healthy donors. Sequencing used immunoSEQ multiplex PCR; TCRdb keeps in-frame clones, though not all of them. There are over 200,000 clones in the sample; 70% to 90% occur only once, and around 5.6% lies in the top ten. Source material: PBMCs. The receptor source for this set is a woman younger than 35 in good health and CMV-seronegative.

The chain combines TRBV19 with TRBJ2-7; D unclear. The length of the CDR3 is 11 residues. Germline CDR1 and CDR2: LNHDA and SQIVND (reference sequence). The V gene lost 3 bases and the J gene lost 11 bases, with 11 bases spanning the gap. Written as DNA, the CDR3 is TGTGCCAGTAGTATGGGGAAGGGAAAGTACTTC. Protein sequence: CASSMGKGKYF.

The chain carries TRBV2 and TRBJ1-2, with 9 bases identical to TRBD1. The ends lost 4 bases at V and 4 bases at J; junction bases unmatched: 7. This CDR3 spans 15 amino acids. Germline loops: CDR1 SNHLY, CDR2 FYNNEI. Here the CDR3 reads CASSGPATGGYGYTF. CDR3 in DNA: TGTGCCAGCAGTGGCCCCGCGACAGGGGGCTATGGCTACACCTTC.

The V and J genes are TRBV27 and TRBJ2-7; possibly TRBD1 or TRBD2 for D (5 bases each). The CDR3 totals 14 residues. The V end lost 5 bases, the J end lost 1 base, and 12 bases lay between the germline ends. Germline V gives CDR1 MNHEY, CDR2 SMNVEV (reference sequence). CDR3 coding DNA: TGTGCCAGCAGTCGGGGCAGTGCTTCCTACGAGCAGTACTTC. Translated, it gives CASSRGSASYEQYF.

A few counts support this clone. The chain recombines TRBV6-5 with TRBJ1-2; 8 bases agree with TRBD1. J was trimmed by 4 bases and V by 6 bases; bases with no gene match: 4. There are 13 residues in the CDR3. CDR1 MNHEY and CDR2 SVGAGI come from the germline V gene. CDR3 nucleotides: TGTGCCAGCAGCCTAGACAGGGGCTATGGCTACACCTTC. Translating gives CASSLDRGYGYTF.

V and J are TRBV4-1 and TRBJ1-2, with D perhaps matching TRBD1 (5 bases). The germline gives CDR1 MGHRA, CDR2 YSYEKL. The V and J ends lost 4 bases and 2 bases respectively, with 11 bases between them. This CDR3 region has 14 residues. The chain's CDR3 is CASSRDDRNYGYTF. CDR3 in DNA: TGCGCCAGCAGCCGGGACGACAGAAACTATGGCTACACCTTC.

The CDR3 here is CASSLTAGVSTDTQYF. The CDR3 DNA reads TGCGCCAGCAGCTTGACGGCGGGGGTTAGCACAGATACGCAGTATTTT. This chain links TRBV5-1 with TRBJ2-3; 7 bases match TRBD2. CDR1 and CDR2 from the germline V gene are SGHRS and YFSETQ. This CDR3 region has 16 residues. J lost 0 bases, V lost 1 base, and 5 bases had no gene match. Variable domain in full (rest from reference TRBV5-1 and TRBJ2-3): KAGVTQTPRYLIKTRGQQVTLSCSPISGHRSVSWYQQTPGQGLQFLFEYFSETQRNKGNFPGRFSGRQFSNSRSEMNVSTLELGDSALYLCASSLTAGVSTDTQYFGPGTRLTVL.

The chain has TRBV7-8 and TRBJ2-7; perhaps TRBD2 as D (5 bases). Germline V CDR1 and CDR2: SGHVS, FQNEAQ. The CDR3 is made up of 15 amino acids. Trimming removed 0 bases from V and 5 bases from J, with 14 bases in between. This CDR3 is CASSLAPRARNEQYF. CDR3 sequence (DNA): TGTGCCAGCAGCTTAGCGCCGAGGGCCAGGAACGAGCAGTACTTC.

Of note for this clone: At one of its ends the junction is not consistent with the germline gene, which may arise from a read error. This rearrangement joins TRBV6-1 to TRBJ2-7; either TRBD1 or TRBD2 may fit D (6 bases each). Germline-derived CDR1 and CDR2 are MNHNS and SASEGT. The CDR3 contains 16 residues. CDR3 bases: TGTGCCAGCAGGGAAGGAGGGGGGACCGGGACTTACGAGCAGTACTTC. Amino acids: CASREGGGTGTYEQYF.

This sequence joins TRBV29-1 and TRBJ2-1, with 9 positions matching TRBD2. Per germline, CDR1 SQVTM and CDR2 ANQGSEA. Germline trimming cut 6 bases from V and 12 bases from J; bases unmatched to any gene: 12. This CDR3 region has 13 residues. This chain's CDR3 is CSVPGLAALGQFF. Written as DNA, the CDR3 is TGCAGCGTGCCGGGACTAGCAGCCCTGGGGCAGTTCTTC.

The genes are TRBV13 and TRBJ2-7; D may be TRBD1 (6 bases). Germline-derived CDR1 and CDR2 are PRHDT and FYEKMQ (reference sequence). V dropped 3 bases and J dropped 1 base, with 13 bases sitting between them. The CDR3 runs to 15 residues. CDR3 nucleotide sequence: TGTGCCAGCAGCTTGGGGGACACGTGGTCCTACGAGCAGTACTTC. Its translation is CASSLGDTWSYEQYF.

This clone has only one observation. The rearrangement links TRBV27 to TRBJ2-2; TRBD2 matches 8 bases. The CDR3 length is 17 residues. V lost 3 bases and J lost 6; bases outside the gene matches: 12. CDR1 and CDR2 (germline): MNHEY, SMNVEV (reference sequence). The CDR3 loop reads CASSFYGTRGGSGELFF. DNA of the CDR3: TGTGCCAGCAGTTTCTACGGGACACGGGGGGGCTCCGGGGAGCTGTTTTTT.

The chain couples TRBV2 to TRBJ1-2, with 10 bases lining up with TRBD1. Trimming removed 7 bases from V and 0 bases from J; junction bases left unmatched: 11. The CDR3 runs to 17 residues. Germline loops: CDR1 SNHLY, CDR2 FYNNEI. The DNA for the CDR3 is TGTGCCAGCACGCGACAGGGGGCCCTTCTAGCTAACTATGGCTACACCTTC. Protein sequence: CASTRQGALLANYGYTF.

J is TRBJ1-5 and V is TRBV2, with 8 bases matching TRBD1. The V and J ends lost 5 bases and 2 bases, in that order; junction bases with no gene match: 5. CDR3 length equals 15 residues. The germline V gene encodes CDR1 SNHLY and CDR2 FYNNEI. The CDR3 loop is CASSPRGQGNQPQHF. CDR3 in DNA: TGTGCCAGCAGTCCCAGGGGGCAAGGCAATCAGCCCCAGCATTTT.

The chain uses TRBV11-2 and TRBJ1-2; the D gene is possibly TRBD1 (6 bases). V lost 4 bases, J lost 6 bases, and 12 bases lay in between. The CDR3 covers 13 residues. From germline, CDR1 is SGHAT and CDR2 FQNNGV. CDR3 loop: CASSSLTGNGYTF. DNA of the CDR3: TGTGCCAGCAGCTCACTTACAGGGAATGGCTACACCTTC.

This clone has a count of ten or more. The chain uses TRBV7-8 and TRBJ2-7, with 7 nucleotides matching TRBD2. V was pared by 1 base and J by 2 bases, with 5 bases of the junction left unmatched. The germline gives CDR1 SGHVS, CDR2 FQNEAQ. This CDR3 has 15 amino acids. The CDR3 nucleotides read TGTGCCAGCAGCTTAGGCCGAGCGGGGACCTACGAGCAGTACTTC. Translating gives CASSLGRAGTYEQYF.

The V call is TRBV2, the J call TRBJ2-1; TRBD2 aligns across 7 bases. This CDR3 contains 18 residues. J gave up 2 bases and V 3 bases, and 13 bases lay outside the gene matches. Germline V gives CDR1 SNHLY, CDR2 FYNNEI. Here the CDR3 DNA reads TGTGCCAGCAGTGAGGGGCCGGAGAGAAGCGGGACCTACAATGAGCAGTTCTTC. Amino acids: CASSEGPERSGTYNEQFF.

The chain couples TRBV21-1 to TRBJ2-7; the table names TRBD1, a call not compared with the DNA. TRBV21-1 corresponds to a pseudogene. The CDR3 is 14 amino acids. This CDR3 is CASSRQGPSYEQYF. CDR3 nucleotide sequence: TGTGCCAGCAGCAGACAGGGCCCATCCTACGAGCAGTACTTC.